This is a list of T cell receptor beta chains from one sample in a study of blood T cell repertoires in COVID-19. The method was immunoSEQ multiplex PCR; TCRdb's version includes in-frame clones alone and lacks a portion of them. The sample holds about 180,000 clones; roughly 88% are singletons and the top ten take around 7%. Sequenced: peripheral blood. These receptors all stem from a woman in her thirties or forties with COVID-19, enrolled during active disease. The CDR3 runs from the conserved cysteine through the conserved F or W. Each record gives: V gene, clone size, D gene, J gene, CDR3 protein, CDR3 DNA. The D gene is left open where the match is weak. A row's size may be missing; if present it is once, few, many or a size class.

v_gene: TRBV2; abundance: NA; d_gene: NA; j_gene: TRBJ2-1; CDR3aa: CASESGATYNEQFF; CDR3nt: TGTGCCAGCGAGTCCGGTGCAACTTACAATGAGCAGTTCTTC
v_gene: TRBV5-3; abundance: NA; d_gene: TRBD1; j_gene: TRBJ2-6; CDR3aa: CARSLIEDRAGANVLTF; CDR3nt: TGTGCCAGAAGCTTGATCGAGGACAGGGCCGGGGCCAACGTCCTGACTTTC
v_gene: TRBV7-8; abundance: NA; d_gene: TRBD1; j_gene: TRBJ1-5; CDR3aa: CASSFGQGNSNQPQHF; CDR3nt: TGTGCCAGCAGCTTCGGACAGGGAAATAGCAATCAGCCCCAGCATTTT
v_gene: TRBV5-4; abundance: NA; d_gene: NA; j_gene: TRBJ2-6; CDR3aa: CASREEGSGANVLTF; CDR3nt: TGTGCCAGCAGGGAGGAGGGATCTGGGGCCAACGTCCTGACTTTC
v_gene: TRBV27; abundance: NA; d_gene: NA; j_gene: TRBJ2-5; CDR3aa: CASSLFYRGQETQYF; CDR3nt: TGTGCCAGCAGTTTATTTTATCGGGGCCAAGAGACCCAGTACTTC
v_gene: TRBV6-5; abundance: NA; d_gene: TRBD1; j_gene: TRBJ1-4; CDR3aa: CASSYRGQGGEKLFF; CDR3nt: TGTGCCAGCAGTTATCGGGGACAGGGCGGTGAAAAACTGTTTTTT
v_gene: TRBV9; abundance: NA; d_gene: NA; j_gene: TRBJ2-2; CDR3aa: CASSVLQGTNTGELFF; CDR3nt: TGTGCCAGCAGCGTATTGCAGGGGACGAACACCGGGGAGCTGTTTTTT
v_gene: TRBV6-5; abundance: NA; d_gene: TRBD1; j_gene: TRBJ1-3; CDR3aa: CASSRDSSGNTIYF; CDR3nt: TGTGCCAGCAGTCGGGACAGCTCTGGAAACACCATATATTTT
v_gene: TRBV3-1/TRBV3-2; abundance: NA; d_gene: NA; j_gene: TRBJ2-7; CDR3aa: CASSQALPGGEQYF; CDR3nt: TGTGCCAGCAGCCAAGCTCTCCCCGGGGGCGAGCAGTACTTC
v_gene: TRBV6-5; abundance: few; d_gene: TRBD2; j_gene: TRBJ2-5; CDR3aa: CASSWGSGSRETQYF; CDR3nt: TGTGCCAGCAGTTGGGGTAGCGGGAGCAGGGAGACCCAGTACTTC
v_gene: TRBV5-1; abundance: NA; d_gene: NA; j_gene: TRBJ1-5; CDR3aa: CASSLGRSQGAGNQPQHF; CDR3nt: TGCGCCAGCAGCTTGGGACGTAGTCAGGGCGCGGGGAATCAGCCCCAGCATTTT
v_gene: TRBV29-1; abundance: NA; d_gene: NA; j_gene: TRBJ1-1; CDR3aa: CTMRGLNTEAFF; CDR3nt: TGCACCATGAGGGGGTTGAACACTGAAGCTTTCTTT
v_gene: TRBV5-1; abundance: NA; d_gene: NA; j_gene: TRBJ1-4; CDR3aa: CASSLQGTNEKLFF; CDR3nt: TGCGCCAGCAGCCTCCAGGGAACTAATGAAAAACTGTTTTTT
v_gene: TRBV6-1; abundance: NA; d_gene: TRBD1; j_gene: TRBJ1-1; CDR3aa: CASSEGTGGTEAFF; CDR3nt: TGTGCCAGCAGTGAGGGGACAGGGGGCACTGAAGCTTTCTTT
v_gene: TRBV20-1; abundance: NA; d_gene: NA; j_gene: TRBJ2-7; CDR3aa: CSANSLYEQYF; CDR3nt: TGCAGTGCTAATTCCCTCTACGAGCAGTACTTC
v_gene: TRBV20-1; abundance: NA; d_gene: NA; j_gene: TRBJ1-2; CDR3aa: CSARDYKGYTF; CDR3nt: TGCAGTGCTAGAGATTATAAAGGCTACACCTTC
v_gene: TRBV6-5; abundance: NA; d_gene: NA; j_gene: TRBJ1-3; CDR3aa: CASSYSRGSSGNTIYF; CDR3nt: TGTGCCAGCAGTTACTCCCGAGGCAGCTCTGGAAACACCATATATTTT
v_gene: TRBV2; abundance: NA; d_gene: NA; j_gene: TRBJ1-2; CDR3aa: CASSEGESYGYTF; CDR3nt: TGTGCCAGCAGTGAAGGGGAGAGCTATGGCTACACCTTC
v_gene: TRBV28; abundance: NA; d_gene: TRBD2; j_gene: TRBJ2-3; CDR3aa: CASSPVLGRGTDTQYF; CDR3nt: TGTGCCAGCAGTCCAGTCTTGGGGAGGGGCACAGATACGCAGTATTTT
v_gene: TRBV12-3/TRBV12-4; abundance: few; d_gene: NA; j_gene: TRBJ1-1; CDR3aa: CASSYDSSTEAFF; CDR3nt: TGTGCCAGCAGTTACGACAGTAGCACTGAAGCTTTCTTT
v_gene: TRBV5-6; abundance: NA; d_gene: TRBD1; j_gene: TRBJ2-4; CDR3aa: CASSKLQGDKNIQYF; CDR3nt: TGTGCCAGCAGCAAATTACAGGGGGACAAAAACATTCAGTACTTC
v_gene: TRBV28; abundance: NA; d_gene: NA; j_gene: TRBJ1-2; CDR3aa: CASSPLGPYGYTF; CDR3nt: TGTGCCAGCAGCCCACTGGGCCCCTATGGCTACACCTTC
v_gene: TRBV29-1; abundance: NA; d_gene: NA; j_gene: TRBJ2-3; CDR3aa: CSVDVGHRTDTQYF; CDR3nt: TGCAGCGTTGATGTGGGACACCGAACAGATACGCAGTATTTT
v_gene: TRBV24-1; abundance: NA; d_gene: TRBD1; j_gene: TRBJ2-4; CDR3aa: CATSALGQGGAKNIQYF; CDR3nt: TGTGCCACCAGTGCCCTAGGACAGGGAGGAGCCAAAAACATTCAGTACTTC
v_gene: TRBV24-1; abundance: NA; d_gene: NA; j_gene: TRBJ2-5; CDR3aa: CATSSIFEDSQETQYF; CDR3nt: TGTGCCACCAGTTCCATCTTTGAGGACAGCCAAGAGACCCAGTACTTC
v_gene: TRBV7-7; abundance: NA; d_gene: TRBD2; j_gene: TRBJ2-5; CDR3aa: CASSWTSGALETQYF; CDR3nt: TGTGCCAGCAGTTGGACTAGCGGAGCCTTAGAGACCCAGTACTTC
v_gene: TRBV3-1/TRBV3-2; abundance: NA; d_gene: NA; j_gene: TRBJ2-1; CDR3aa: CASSQEASAHEQFF; CDR3nt: TGTGCCAGCAGCCAAGAGGCTAGTGCCCATGAGCAGTTCTTC
v_gene: TRBV11-2; abundance: NA; d_gene: TRBD1; j_gene: TRBJ1-3; CDR3aa: CASRHWGTARSGNTIYF; CDR3nt: TGTGCCAGCAGGCATTGGGGGACAGCCCGCTCTGGAAACACCATATATTTT
v_gene: TRBV10-1; abundance: NA; d_gene: NA; j_gene: TRBJ1-5; CDR3aa: CASSDGVNQPQHF; CDR3nt: TGCGCCAGCAGTGACGGGGTTAATCAGCCCCAGCATTTT
v_gene: TRBV6-6; abundance: NA; d_gene: NA; j_gene: TRBJ2-1; CDR3aa: CASTLRGGQFF; CDR3nt: TGTGCCAGCACCTTGAGGGGGGGGCAGTTCTTC
v_gene: TRBV5-1; abundance: NA; d_gene: TRBD2; j_gene: TRBJ2-2; CDR3aa: CASAGEGRKSGELFF; CDR3nt: TGCGCCAGCGCCGGGGAGGGACGGAAATCCGGGGAGCTGTTTTTT
v_gene: TRBV2; abundance: NA; d_gene: NA; j_gene: TRBJ2-1; CDR3aa: CASSESPRNEQFF; CDR3nt: TGTGCCAGCAGTGAGAGCCCCAGGAATGAGCAGTTCTTC
v_gene: TRBV15; abundance: NA; d_gene: NA; j_gene: TRBJ1-4; CDR3aa: CAPFRGSATNEKLFF; CDR3nt: TGTGCCCCTTTTAGGGGGTCGGCAACTAATGAAAAACTGTTTTTT
v_gene: TRBV5-5; abundance: NA; d_gene: NA; j_gene: TRBJ1-6; CDR3aa: CASSREGAYNSPLHF; CDR3nt: TGTGCCAGCAGCCGTGAGGGCGCCTATAATTCACCCCTCCACTTT
v_gene: TRBV5-1; abundance: NA; d_gene: TRBD2; j_gene: TRBJ2-5; CDR3aa: CASSPLTSGRARRETQYF; CDR3nt: TGCGCCAGCAGTCCGTTGACTAGCGGGAGGGCTCGGAGGGAGACCCAGTACTTC
v_gene: TRBV29-1; abundance: few; d_gene: NA; j_gene: TRBJ2-7; CDR3aa: CSVRAGRYEQYF; CDR3nt: TGCAGCGTTCGAGCAGGGCGCTACGAGCAGTACTTC
v_gene: TRBV7-2; abundance: NA; d_gene: NA; j_gene: TRBJ2-7; CDR3aa: CASSLAHSYEQYF; CDR3nt: TGTGCCAGCAGCTTAGCCCATTCCTACGAGCAGTACTTC
v_gene: TRBV6-1; abundance: once; d_gene: NA; j_gene: TRBJ1-2; CDR3aa: CASSEVRDKRYTF; CDR3nt: TGTGCCAGCAGTGAAGTCCGGGACAAGCGCTACACCTTC
v_gene: TRBV19; abundance: NA; d_gene: NA; j_gene: TRBJ1-2; CDR3aa: CASRDFSGPNNYGYTF; CDR3nt: TGTGCCAGTAGGGACTTCAGCGGCCCGAATAACTATGGCTACACCTTC
v_gene: TRBV7-2; abundance: NA; d_gene: NA; j_gene: TRBJ1-1; CDR3aa: CASSPFRGGTEAFF; CDR3nt: TGTGCCAGCAGCCCCTTCCGAGGGGGCACTGAAGCTTTCTTT
v_gene: TRBV10-2; abundance: NA; d_gene: TRBD2; j_gene: TRBJ2-7; CDR3aa: CASSYQNQAGGSQNSYEQYF; CDR3nt: TGCGCCAGCAGTTATCAGAATCAAGCGGGAGGGTCCCAGAACTCCTACGAGCAGTACTTC
v_gene: TRBV6-1; abundance: once; d_gene: NA; j_gene: TRBJ1-6; CDR3aa: CASSEAGPGASNSPLHF; CDR3nt: TGTGCCAGCAGTGAAGCGGGCCCCGGTGCTTCTAATTCACCCCTCCACTTT
v_gene: TRBV18; abundance: NA; d_gene: NA; j_gene: TRBJ2-1; CDR3aa: CASSPEGQLYNEQFF; CDR3nt: TGTGCCAGCTCACCCGAGGGTCAACTCTACAATGAGCAGTTCTTC
v_gene: TRBV7-8; abundance: NA; d_gene: NA; j_gene: TRBJ2-1; CDR3aa: CASSLYTPSNEQFF; CDR3nt: TGTGCCAGCAGCTTATACACCCCATCCAATGAGCAGTTCTTC
v_gene: TRBV19; abundance: NA; d_gene: TRBD1; j_gene: TRBJ2-3; CDR3aa: CASSVRDRSADTQYF; CDR3nt: TGTGCCAGTAGTGTCCGGGACAGGAGCGCAGATACGCAGTATTTT
v_gene: TRBV19; abundance: NA; d_gene: TRBD1; j_gene: TRBJ2-7; CDR3aa: CASSSGTGVYEQYF; CDR3nt: TGTGCCAGTAGTTCCGGGACAGGGGTTTACGAGCAGTACTTC
v_gene: TRBV12-3/TRBV12-4; abundance: few; d_gene: NA; j_gene: TRBJ2-7; CDR3aa: CASRGASYEQYF; CDR3nt: TGTGCCAGCAGAGGGGCCTCCTACGAGCAGTACTTC